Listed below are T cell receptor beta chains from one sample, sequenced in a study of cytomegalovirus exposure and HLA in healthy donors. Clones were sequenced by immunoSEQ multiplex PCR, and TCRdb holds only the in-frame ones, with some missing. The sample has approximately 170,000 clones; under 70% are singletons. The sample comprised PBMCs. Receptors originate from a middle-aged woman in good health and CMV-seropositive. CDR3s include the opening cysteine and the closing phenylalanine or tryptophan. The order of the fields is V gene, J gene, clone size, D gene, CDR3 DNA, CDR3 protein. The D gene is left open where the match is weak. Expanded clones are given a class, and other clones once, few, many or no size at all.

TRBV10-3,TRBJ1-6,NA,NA,TGTGCCACACATGGAGAAAATAATTCACCCCTCCACTTT,CATHGENNSPLHF
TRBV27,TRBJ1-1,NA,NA,TGTGCCAGCCGGTCCCGCGGCAGGGTGAACACTGAAGCTTTCTTT,CASRSRGRVNTEAFF
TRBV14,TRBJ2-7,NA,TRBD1,TGTGCCAGCAGCCAAACAAGTGGGACAGGAGCCTACGAGCAGTACTTC,CASSQTSGTGAYEQYF
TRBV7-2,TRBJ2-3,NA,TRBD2,TGTGCCAGCAGACGAGAACTAGCGGATACGCAGTATTTT,CASRRELADTQYF
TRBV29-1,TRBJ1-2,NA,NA,TGCAGCGTTGAAGAGGGCCAGAACTATGGCTACACCTTC,CSVEEGQNYGYTF
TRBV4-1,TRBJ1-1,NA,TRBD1,TGCGCCAGCAGCGACAGGGCCAGTAGCACTGAAGCTTTCTTT,CASSDRASSTEAFF
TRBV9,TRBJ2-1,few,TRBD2,TGTGCCAGCAGCGGAAGACGGGCGGGGGGCCATGAGCAGTTCTTC,CASSGRRAGGHEQFF
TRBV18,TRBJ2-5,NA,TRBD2,TGTGCCAGCTCACCCTTCGGGGAGGGATCAGAGACCCAGTACTTC,CASSPFGEGSETQYF
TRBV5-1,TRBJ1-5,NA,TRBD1,TGCGCCAGCAGCTGGGGGACAGGGGATCAGCCCCAGCATTTT,CASSWGTGDQPQHF
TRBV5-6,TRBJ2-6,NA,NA,TGTGCCAGCTGGGAGGATCTCTCTGGGGCCAACGTCCTGACTTTC,CASWEDLSGANVLTF
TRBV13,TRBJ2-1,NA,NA,TGTGCCAGTCTCGCCCCGATGGCTAGCTCCTACAATGAGCAGTTCTTC,CASLAPMASSYNEQFF
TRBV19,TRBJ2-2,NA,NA,TGTGCCACTAGATGGACACAGAACACCGGGGAGCTGTTTTTT,CATRWTQNTGELFF
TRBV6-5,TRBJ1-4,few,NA,TGTGCCAGCAGTTACTCTTATACCTCAGGGGAAAAACTGTTTTTT,CASSYSYTSGEKLFF
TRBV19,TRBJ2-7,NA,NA,TGTGCCAGTAGTCGGGGGGCGGGAAACCGCCACGAGCAGTACTTC,CASSRGAGNRHEQYF
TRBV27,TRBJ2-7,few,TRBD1,TGTGCCAGCAGTCACAGGGGGCGCCTCTCCTACGAGCAGTACTTC,CASSHRGRLSYEQYF
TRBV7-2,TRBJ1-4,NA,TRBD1,TGTGCCAGCAGGACCGGGACAGGGGCTGAAAAACTGTTTTTT,CASRTGTGAEKLFF
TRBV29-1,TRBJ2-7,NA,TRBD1,TGCAGCGTTTCTGAAGGGACAGGGCGCTACGAGCAGTACTTC,CSVSEGTGRYEQYF
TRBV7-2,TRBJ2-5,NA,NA,TGTGCCAGCAGCTTAGGTAACAGGGCGGGAGAGACCCAGTACTTC,CASSLGNRAGETQYF
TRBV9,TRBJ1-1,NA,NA,TGTGCCAGCAGCCCTGCCTGGGGGGGCGCCACTGAAGCTTTCTTT,CASSPAWGGATEAFF
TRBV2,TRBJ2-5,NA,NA,TGTGCCAGCGCTAGAGGTCTTGAGACCCAGTACTTC,CASARGLETQYF
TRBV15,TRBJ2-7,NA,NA,TGTGCCACCAGCCCGGGACACGATAGCTACGAGCAGTACTTC,CATSPGHDSYEQYF
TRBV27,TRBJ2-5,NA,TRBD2,TGTGCCAGCAGTAGGGGATGGGGGGACTACGTCCAAGAGACCCAGTACTTC,CASSRGWGDYVQETQYF
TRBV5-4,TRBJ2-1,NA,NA,TGTGCCAGCAGCAGAGACAGCTATGAGCAGTTCTTC,CASSRDSYEQFF
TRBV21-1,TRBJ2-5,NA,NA,TGTGCCAGCAGCAAACAGGGGGACCTTGGAAAAGAGACCCAGTACTTC,CASSKQGDLGKETQYF
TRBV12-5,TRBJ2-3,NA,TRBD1,TGTGCTAGTGGTTTCAATTACAGGGGCTTCACAGATACGCAGTATTTT,CASGFNYRGFTDTQYF
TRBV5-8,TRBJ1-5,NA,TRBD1,TGTGCCAGCAGCGAGACAGGGGCGGGTCAGCCCCAGCATTTT,CASSETGAGQPQHF
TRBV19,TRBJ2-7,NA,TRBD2,TGTGCCAGTAGTGTTCAAGCGGGAGGGCCCTACGAGCAGTACTTC,CASSVQAGGPYEQYF
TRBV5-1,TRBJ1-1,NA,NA,TGCGCCAGCAGCTTGGCGGAGGCCTTGAACACTGAAGCTTTCTTT,CASSLAEALNTEAFF
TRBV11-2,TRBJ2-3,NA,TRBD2,TGTGCCAGCAGACCTGCCGGGGGGGCGAGAGATACGCAGTATTTT,CASRPAGGARDTQYF
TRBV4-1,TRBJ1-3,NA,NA,TGCGCCAGCAGAGAGGGGGTAGGGAGTGGAAACACCATATATTTT,CASREGVGSGNTIYF
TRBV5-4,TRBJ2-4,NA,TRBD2,TGTGCCAGCAGCTTGGTTGCGGGAGAGGACATTCAGTACTTC,CASSLVAGEDIQYF
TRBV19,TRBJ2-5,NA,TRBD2,TGTGCCAGTAGTTGGGGACTAGCGGGACAAGAGACCCAGTACTTC,CASSWGLAGQETQYF
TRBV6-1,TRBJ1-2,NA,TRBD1,TGTGCCAGCAAGGGACAGGACTATGGCTACACCTTC,CASKGQDYGYTF
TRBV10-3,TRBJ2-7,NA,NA,TGTGCCATCAGTGAAATCTGGACACTCTACGAGCAGTACTTC,CAISEIWTLYEQYF
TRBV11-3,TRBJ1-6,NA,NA,TGTGCCAGCAGCTTTGATAGCTCCTATAATTCACCCCTCCACTTT,CASSFDSSYNSPLHF
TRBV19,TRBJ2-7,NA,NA,TGTGCCAGGCGGCAGTCCGGGGACTACGAGCAGTACTTC,CARRQSGDYEQYF
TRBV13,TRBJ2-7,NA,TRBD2,TGTGCCAGCAGCTTAAGTGGCGGGAGATATTTGGGCGAGCAGTACTTC,CASSLSGGRYLGEQYF
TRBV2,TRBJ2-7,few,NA,TGTGCCAGCAAAGGGGCCTACGAGCAGTACTTC,CASKGAYEQYF
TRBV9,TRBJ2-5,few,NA,TGTGCCAGCAGCGTAGTAGGCGGTTCAGATCAGTACTTC,CASSVVGGSDQYF
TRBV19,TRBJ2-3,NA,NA,TGTGCCAGTAGCCCTACTTGGACAGGGAGGGCGGATACGCAGTATTTT,CASSPTWTGRADTQYF
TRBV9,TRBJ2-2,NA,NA,TGTGCCAGCAGCTCAACGGACAGCCTCGACAGTGGGGAGCTGTTTTTT,CASSSTDSLDSGELFF
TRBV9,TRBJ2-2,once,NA,TGTGCCAGCAGCGTAGTCCCGGGGACCGGGGAGCTGTTTTTT,CASSVVPGTGELFF
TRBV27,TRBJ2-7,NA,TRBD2,TGTGCCAGCAGTAGAGGACTAGCGGGGGAACGGGTCTACGAGCAGTACTTC,CASSRGLAGERVYEQYF
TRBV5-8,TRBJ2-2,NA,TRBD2,TGTGCCAGCAGCCCCGGGACTAGGTACACCGGGGAGCTGTTTTTT,CASSPGTRYTGELFF
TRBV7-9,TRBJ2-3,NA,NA,TGTGCCAGCAGCGACGGGGCAGATACGCAGTATTTT,CASSDGADTQYF
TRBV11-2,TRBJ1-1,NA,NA,TGTGCCAGCAGCTTGGAGGTGAACACTGAAGCTTTCTTT,CASSLEVNTEAFF
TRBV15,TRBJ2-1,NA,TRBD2,TGTGCCACCAGCAGAGAATTGGGGAGGGATGAGCAGTTCTTC,CATSRELGRDEQFF
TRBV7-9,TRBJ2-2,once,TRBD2,TGTGCCAGCAGCTCGCTTTTGGCTAGCGGGATAAGGGAGCTGTTTTTT,CASSSLLASGIRELFF
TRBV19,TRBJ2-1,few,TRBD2,TGTGCCAGTAGTACTCCTCGAGTGTTAGTGGGACTAGCGGTCAGCTCCTACAATGAGCAGTTCTTC,CASSTPRVLVGLAVSSYNEQFF
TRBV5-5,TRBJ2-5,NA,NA,TGTGCCAGCAGCCCCTACCGGGACTCGACTCTCCAAGAGACCCAGTACTTC,CASSPYRDSTLQETQYF
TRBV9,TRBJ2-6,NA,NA,TGTGCCAGCAGCCCCCAAGCGTCCTGGTGGTACTCTGGGGCCAACGTCCTGACTTTC,CASSPQASWWYSGANVLTF